These T cell receptor beta chains were read from a single sample in a study of identical twins. TCRdb recomputed calls from the 5' RACE reads with MiXCR, one row per CDR3 protein. Among some 460,000 distinct CDR3 sequences, over 12% were seen once, and the ten largest hold about 0.52%. This same sample was also part of a study on yellow fever vaccine responses in identical twins.

Sequencing was done on a sample of CD4+ T cells sorted from blood. All receptors come from a woman between 18 and 29 years old in good health. The CDR3 runs from the conserved cysteine through the conserved F or W. The order of the fields is CDR3 protein, CDR3 DNA, clone size, V gene, D gene, J gene. A D gene is named only where the DNA matches it firmly. Not all rows give a size; the values are once, few, many and, for expanded clones, a class.

CDR3: CASSDSGLAGVAGELFF
DNA: TGTGCCAGCAGTGATTCGGGACTAGCGGGAGTGGCCGGGGAGCTGTTTTTT
size: .
V: TRBV2
D: TRBD2
J: TRBJ2-2

CDR3: CASLGGSANQPQHF
DNA: TGTGCCAGCCTGGGTGGTAGCGCTAATCAGCCCCAGCATTTT
size: .
V: TRBV2
D: .
J: TRBJ1-5

CDR3: CASSQERGDQPQHF
DNA: TGTGCCAGCAGCCAAGAGAGGGGGGATCAGCCCCAGCATTTT
size: .
V: TRBV4-2
D: .
J: TRBJ1-5

CDR3: CASRKGHDYNEQFF
DNA: TGCGCCAGCAGGAAGGGACACGACTACAATGAGCAGTTCTTC
size: many
V: TRBV5-1
D: .
J: TRBJ2-1

CDR3: CASSYQLAGEGETQYF
DNA: TGCGCCAGCAGCTACCAACTAGCGGGAGAGGGAGAGACCCAGTACTTC
size: .
V: TRBV4-1
D: TRBD2
J: TRBJ2-5

CDR3: CASSYCFGGSCNEQFF
DNA: TGTGCCAGCAGTTACTGTTTTGGCGGGAGTTGCAATGAGCAGTTCTTC
size: few
V: TRBV12-3/TRBV12-4
D: TRBD2
J: TRBJ2-1

CDR3: CASRKPGRPYNEQFF
DNA: TGTGCCAGCAGAAAACCGGGACGGCCCTACAATGAGCAGTTCTTC
size: .
V: TRBV6-2/TRBV6-3
D: .
J: TRBJ2-1

CDR3: CASSSGTSTLNEQFF
DNA: TGTGCCAGCAGTTCTGGGACTAGCACGCTTAATGAGCAGTTCTTC
size: .
V: TRBV2
D: TRBD2
J: TRBJ2-1

CDR3: CASSDNQGNTGELFF
DNA: TGTGCCAGCAGTGATAACCAGGGGAACACCGGGGAGCTGTTTTTT
size: few
V: TRBV2
D: .
J: TRBJ2-2

CDR3: CASSFITGSSGNTIYF
DNA: TGTGCCAGCAGCTTTATTACAGGGTCTTCTGGAAACACCATATATTTT
size: .
V: TRBV7-2
D: .
J: TRBJ1-3

CDR3: CASSLIQAQETQYF
DNA: TGTGCCAGCAGTCTGATACAGGCCCAAGAGACCCAGTACTTC
size: .
V: TRBV6-1
D: .
J: TRBJ2-5

CDR3: CSVEEGRGEQYF
DNA: TGCAGCGTTGAAGAAGGGAGGGGTGAGCAGTACTTC
size: many
V: TRBV29-1
D: TRBD2
J: TRBJ2-7

CDR3: CASSPPSPGRETQYF
DNA: TGTGCCAGCAGCCCACCCTCCCCCGGGCGAGAGACCCAGTACTTC
size: few
V: TRBV9
D: .
J: TRBJ2-5

CDR3: CASSQVRVLNEQFF
DNA: TGCGCCAGCAGCCAAGTTCGAGTTTTGAATGAGCAGTTCTTC
size: .
V: TRBV4-1
D: .
J: TRBJ2-1

CDR3: CASSLSLKNEQFF
DNA: TGTGCCAGCAGCTTAAGCCTAAAGAATGAGCAGTTCTTC
size: .
V: TRBV7-3
D: .
J: TRBJ2-1

CDR3: CASSPQDSSYEQYF
DNA: TGTGCCAGCAGCCCTCAGGACAGCTCCTACGAGCAGTACTTC
size: .
V: TRBV9
D: .
J: TRBJ2-7

CDR3: CASSRGLAGYEQYF
DNA: TGTGCCAGCAGCCGGGGACTAGCGGGCTACGAGCAGTACTTC
size: few
V: TRBV4-2
D: TRBD2
J: TRBJ2-7

CDR3: CAISDTGPGELFF
DNA: TGTGCCATCAGTGATACAGGACCCGGGGAGCTGTTTTTT
size: few
V: TRBV10-3
D: .
J: TRBJ2-2

CDR3: CASSGDDIRPQHF
DNA: TGTGCCAGCAGTGGGGACGACATCAGGCCCCAGCATTTT
size: few
V: TRBV25-1
D: .
J: TRBJ1-5

CDR3: CSATPLAGGYNEQFF
DNA: TGCAGTGCTACACCTCTAGCGGGAGGCTACAATGAGCAGTTCTTC
size: .
V: TRBV20-1
D: TRBD2
J: TRBJ2-1

CDR3: CASSFHSIGTGYNEQFF
DNA: TGTGCCAGCAGCTTCCATTCGATTGGGACCGGTTACAATGAGCAGTTCTTC
size: .
V: TRBV11-2
D: .
J: TRBJ2-1

CDR3: CAILRSVGTNSTGELFF
DNA: TGTGCCATCCTCCGGTCCGTAGGTACCAACTCCACCGGGGAGCTGTTTTTT
size: few
V: TRBV10-3
D: .
J: TRBJ2-2

CDR3: CASSSPGTDTQYF
DNA: TGTGCCAGCAGTTCCCCAGGGACAGATACGCAGTATTTT
size: many
V: TRBV5-1
D: .
J: TRBJ2-3